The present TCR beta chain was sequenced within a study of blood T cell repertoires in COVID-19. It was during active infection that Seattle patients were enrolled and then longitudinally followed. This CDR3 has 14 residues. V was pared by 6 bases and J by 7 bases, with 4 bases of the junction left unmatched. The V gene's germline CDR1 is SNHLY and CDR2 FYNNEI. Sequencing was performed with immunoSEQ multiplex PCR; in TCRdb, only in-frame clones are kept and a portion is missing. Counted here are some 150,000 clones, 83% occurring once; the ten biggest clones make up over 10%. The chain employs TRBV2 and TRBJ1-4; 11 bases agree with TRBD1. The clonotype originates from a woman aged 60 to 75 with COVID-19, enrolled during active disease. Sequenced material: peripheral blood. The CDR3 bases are TGTGCCAGCAGGCCGGACAGGGGGCCTGAAAAACTGTTTTTT. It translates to CASRPDRGPEKLFF.